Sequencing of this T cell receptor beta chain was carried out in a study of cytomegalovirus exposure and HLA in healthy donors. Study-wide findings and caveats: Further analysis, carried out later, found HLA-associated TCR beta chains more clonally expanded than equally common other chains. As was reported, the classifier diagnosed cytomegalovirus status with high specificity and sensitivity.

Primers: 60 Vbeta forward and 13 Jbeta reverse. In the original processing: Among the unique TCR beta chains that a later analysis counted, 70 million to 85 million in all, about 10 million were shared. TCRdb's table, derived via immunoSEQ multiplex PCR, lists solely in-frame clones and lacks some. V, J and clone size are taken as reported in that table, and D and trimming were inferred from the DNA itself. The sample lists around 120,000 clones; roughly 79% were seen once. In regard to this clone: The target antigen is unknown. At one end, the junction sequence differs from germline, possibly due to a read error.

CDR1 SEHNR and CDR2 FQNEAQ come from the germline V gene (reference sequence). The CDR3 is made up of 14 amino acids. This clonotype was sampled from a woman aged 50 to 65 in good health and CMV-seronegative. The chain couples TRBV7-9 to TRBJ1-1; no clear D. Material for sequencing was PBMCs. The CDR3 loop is CASSLESLRAEALF. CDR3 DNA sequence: TGTGCCAGCAGCTTAGAGTCGCTGCGGGCTGAAGCTCTCTTT.